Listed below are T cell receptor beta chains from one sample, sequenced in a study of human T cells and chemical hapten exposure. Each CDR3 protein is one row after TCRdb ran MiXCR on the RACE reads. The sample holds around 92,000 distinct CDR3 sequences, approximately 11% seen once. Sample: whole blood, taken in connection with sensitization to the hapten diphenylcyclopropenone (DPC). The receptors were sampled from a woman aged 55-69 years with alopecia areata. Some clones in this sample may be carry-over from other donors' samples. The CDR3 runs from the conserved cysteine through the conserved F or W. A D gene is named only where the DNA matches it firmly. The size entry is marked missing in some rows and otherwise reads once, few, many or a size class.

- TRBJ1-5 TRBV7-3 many TGTGCCAGCAGCCTCCCCCGGGAGCCCCAGCATTTT CASSLPREPQHF
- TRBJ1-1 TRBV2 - TGTGCCAGCAGCGAGGTCATAGTAAACACTGAAGCTTTCTTT CASSEVIVNTEAFF
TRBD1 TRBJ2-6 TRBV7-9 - TGTGCCAGCAGCTTCGGCAGACAGGGTTTCTATCCCTTTGGGGCCAACGTCCTGACTTTC CASSFGRQGFYPFGANVLTF
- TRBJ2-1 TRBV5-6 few TGTGCCTGGAAGACGAGCGGCGCGTACAATGAGCAGTTCTTC CAWKTSGAYNEQFF
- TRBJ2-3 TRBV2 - TGTGCCAGCACGGCCGAGGTCATAACAGATACGCAGTATTTT CASTAEVITDTQYF
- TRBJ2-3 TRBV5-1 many TGCGCCAGCAGCTTTAGAGCCGTCAGCACAGATACGCAGTATTTT CASSFRAVSTDTQYF
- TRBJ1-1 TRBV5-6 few TGTGCCAGCAGCTACCAAGGAGATGAATTTGAAGCTTTCTTT CASSYQGDEFEAFF
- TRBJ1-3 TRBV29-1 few TGCAGCGTTGAAGATCGGGGGGGTTCCTCTGGAAACACCATATATTTT CSVEDRGGSSGNTIYF
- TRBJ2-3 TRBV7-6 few TGTGCCAGCAGCTTAGAGGGGAGTGGGGTTACGCAGTATTTT CASSLEGSGVTQYF
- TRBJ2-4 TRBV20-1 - TGCAGTGCTAGAGACCCCACGGGTAGCGGAGGGGGGGGCATTCAGTACTTC CSARDPTGSGGGGIQYF
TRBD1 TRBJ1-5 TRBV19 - TGTGCCAGTAGTGGGACAGCAGGCAATCAGCCCCAGCATTTT CASSGTAGNQPQHF
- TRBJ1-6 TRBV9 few TGTGCCAGCAGCGTAGAAGGGGCGAATTCACCCCTCCACTTT CASSVEGANSPLHF
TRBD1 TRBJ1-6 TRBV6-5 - TGTGCCGGTCAGGGACAGGGGGTTTCACCCCTCCACTTT CAGQGQGVSPLHF
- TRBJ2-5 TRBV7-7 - TGTGCTAGCAGCATAGGGGGGGTAGAGACCCAGTACTTC CASSIGGVETQYF
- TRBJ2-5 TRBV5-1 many TGCGCCAGCAGCTTGGAGGCGGGCCTGAGGAAAGAGACCCAGTACTTC CASSLEAGLRKETQYF
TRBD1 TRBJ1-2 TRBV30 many TGTGCCTTAATCCGGGACAGCTATGGCTACACCTTC CALIRDSYGYTF
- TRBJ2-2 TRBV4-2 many TGTGCCAGCAGCCAAGATGGCGGAAACACCGGGGAGCTGTTTTTT CASSQDGGNTGELFF
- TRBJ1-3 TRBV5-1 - TGCGCCAGCAGCCCGCTATCAGGGGTCACATCTGGAAACACCATATATTTT CASSPLSGVTSGNTIYF
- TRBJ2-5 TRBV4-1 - TGCGCCAGCAGCCCCACGGGGCAGGGGGAGACCCAGTACTTC CASSPTGQGETQYF
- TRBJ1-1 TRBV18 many TGTGCCAGCTCACCACAGAGTTTCGACACTGAAGCTTTCTTT CASSPQSFDTEAFF